This T cell receptor beta chain was observed in a study of CD8+CD57+ T cells in acquired aplastic anemia. Investigators profiled TCR beta VDJ and CDR3 from genomic DNA template. One entry per CDR3 protein, called by TCRdb with MiXCR from the reads. This sample yields more than 150,000 distinct CDR3 sequences, of which under 55% are seen a single time; under 3.5% belongs to the top ten. Germline lookup yields CDR1 DFQATT and CDR2 SNEGSKA (reference sequence). The CDR3 spans 14 residues. V gave up 1 base and J gave up 2 bases, with 11 bases separating them. This sequence originates from a human donor in good health. Sequencing was performed on sorted CD4+, CD8+, or CD8+CD57+ T cells (not recorded which) from PBMCs. This rearrangement joins TRBV20-1 to TRBJ1-2; perhaps TRBD1 as D (6 bases). The CDR3 sequence is CSARVGGPNYGYTF. DNA for the CDR3: TGCAGTGCTAGAGTAGGGGGGCCCAACTATGGCTACACCTTC.